Described below is a single T cell receptor (beta chain) sequence and its context. There is no known antigen for this receptor. No base quality values were provided; no much bigger clone lies one nucleotide off. The entry originates in a study of T cell changes during pregnancy in multiple sclerosis (dated by TCRdb to the late 2010s). In the study overall: The study examined how the T cell repertoire changed over the course of pregnancy in women with multiple sclerosis.

CDR1 MRHNA and CDR2 SNTAGT are derived from the germline V gene. From cysteine to phenylalanine, the CDR3 is 14 amino acids long. Here the CDR3 DNA is all that survives: 42 bases in frame from base 1. V is shortened by 3 bases, J by 6 bases, and the region joining them spans 11 bases. Library method: the immunoSEQ multiplex PCR assay. TCRdb carries this immuneACCESS record with in-frame sequences only. Its versions omit some clonotypes, under half of them owing to an unresolved V gene in the studies checked, with the rest unexplained. Recorded for this sample are 65,000 to 95,000 clones; 85% to 95% of them occurred a single time. Together, the top ten hold just over 2.5% of the sample.

This TCR was sampled from a female donor in good health, enrolled as a control in a pregnancy study. The chain employs TRBV6-4 and TRBJ2-2; the D segment could be TRBD2, given 5 matching bases. The material was peripheral blood, obtained after pregnancy. The DNA reads TGTGCCAGCAGTGATCAGGAGGTTGCCGGGGAGCTGTTTTTT. The resulting protein is CASSDQEVAGELFF.